Presented here are 9 T cell receptor beta chains from one specimen sequenced in a study of shared clonotypes between healthy human individuals (dated by TCRdb to the early 2020s). Library generation was performed with the immunoSEQ multiplex PCR assay. Sourced from immuneACCESS, this table was stored by TCRdb with only in-frame sequences that have V and J called. A share of the clones is absent; for the studies checked, an unresolved V gene accounts for under half, and the remainder has no known explanation. The table for this sample lists 2 million to 2.5 million clones; 90% to 95% of them were counted only once. The leading ten clones occupy about 0.37% of the sample. The sequencing input was naive CD4+ T cells from PBMCs. The cell subset or site label corresponds to: CD45RA+ positively selected. The source is a man aged 18 to 29 in good health. Some clones in this sample may be carry-over from other donors' samples.

This clone is a singleton in its sample. Other nucleotide sequences in the sample specify the same CDR3. The chain combines TRBV9 with TRBJ1-3; D not resolved. Trimming pared 0 bases from V and 4 bases from J, leaving 5 bases between. Germline CDR1 SGDLS, CDR2 YYNGEE. This CDR3 spans 13 amino acids. CDR3 amino acids: CASSVGRGNTIYF. The DNA of the CDR3 is TGTGCCAGCAGCGTAGGCCGCGGAAACACCATATATTTT.

The rearrangement uses TRBV5-8 and TRBJ2-3, with D tentatively TRBD1 (5 bases). This CDR3 is 14 amino acids long. CDR1 is SGHTS, CDR2 YDEGEE, per germline. With 2 bases removed from V and 2 bases from J, the gap between germline ends came to 9 bases. The CDR3 protein is CASSFRQYTDTQYF. DNA for the CDR3: TGTGCCAGCAGCTTTAGACAGTACACAGATACGCAGTATTTT.

This chain joins TRBV30 and TRBJ1-5; D ambiguous. Germline CDR1 reads GTSNPN; CDR2 reads SVGIG (reference sequence). V lost 0 bases to trimming and J lost 6 bases, with 12 bases between them. The CDR3 is made up of 14 amino acids. This CDR3 is CAWSVSLTSQPQHF. As DNA, the CDR3 is TGTGCCTGGAGTGTTTCTTTGACCAGTCAGCCCCAGCATTTT.

The chain uses TRBV28 and TRBJ1-2; a possible D gene is TRBD1 (5 bases). With 3 bases removed from V and 4 bases from J, the gap between germline ends came to 12 bases. The CDR3 length is 14 residues. The germline V gene has CDR1 MDHEN and CDR2 SYDVKM. The CDR3 DNA is TGTGCCAGCAGTTTGCCGGGGGGATTCTATGGCTACACCTTC. Translation: CASSLPGGFYGYTF.

The rearrangement links TRBV19 to TRBJ2-4, with a weak D call TRBD2 (5 bases). With 5 bases removed from V and 8 bases from J, the gap between germline ends came to 16 bases. The CDR3 totals 14 residues. CDR1 is LNHDA and CDR2 is SQIVND in the germline V gene (reference sequence). The DNA of the CDR3 is TGTGCCAGTAGTCCGCCAGCGGCCTTGTACATTCAGTACTTC. Its translation: CASSPPAALYIQYF.

This chain links TRBV29-1 with TRBJ2-5, with D unclear. Germline V gene sequence: CDR1 SQVTM, CDR2 ANQGSEA. The CDR3 spans 13 residues. V shed 1 base and J shed 5 bases, with 11 bases lying between them. For the CDR3, the DNA is TGCAGCGTTGAAGGGGTTGGGTTGGAGACCCAGTACTTC. This sequence encodes CSVEGVGLETQYF.

The genes are TRBV27 and TRBJ2-7; D is possibly TRBD1 or TRBD2 (7 bases each). This CDR3 is 13 amino acids long. Germline CDR1 is MNHEY and CDR2 is SMNVEV (reference sequence). Trimming left V 9 bases short and J 5 bases short, with 17 bases between. CDR3 in DNA: TGTGCCAGGGGGGGGGACAGATGTGACGAGCAGTACTTC. It encodes CARGGDRCDEQYF.

The chain uses TRBV5-1 and TRBJ2-2; 7 nucleotides match TRBD2. The junction had 3 bases not matched to a gene; V was cut back by 4 bases and J by 3 bases. This CDR3 is 14 amino acids long. Germline-derived CDR1 and CDR2 are SGHRS and YFSETQ. CDR3 amino acids: CASSPRGDTGELFF. The DNA for the CDR3 is TGCGCCAGCAGCCCCCGGGGGGACACCGGGGAGCTGTTTTTT.

V gene TRBV7-8 combines with J gene TRBJ1-1; a weak D match, TRBD1 (6 bases). This CDR3 region has 14 residues. Germline loops: CDR1 SGHVS, CDR2 FQNEAQ. V was pared by 5 bases and J by 7 bases, with 17 bases between. CDR3 loop: CASSPGGQGIEAFF. CDR3 in DNA: TGTGCCAGCAGCCCTGGGGGGCAGGGAATTGAAGCTTTCTTT.